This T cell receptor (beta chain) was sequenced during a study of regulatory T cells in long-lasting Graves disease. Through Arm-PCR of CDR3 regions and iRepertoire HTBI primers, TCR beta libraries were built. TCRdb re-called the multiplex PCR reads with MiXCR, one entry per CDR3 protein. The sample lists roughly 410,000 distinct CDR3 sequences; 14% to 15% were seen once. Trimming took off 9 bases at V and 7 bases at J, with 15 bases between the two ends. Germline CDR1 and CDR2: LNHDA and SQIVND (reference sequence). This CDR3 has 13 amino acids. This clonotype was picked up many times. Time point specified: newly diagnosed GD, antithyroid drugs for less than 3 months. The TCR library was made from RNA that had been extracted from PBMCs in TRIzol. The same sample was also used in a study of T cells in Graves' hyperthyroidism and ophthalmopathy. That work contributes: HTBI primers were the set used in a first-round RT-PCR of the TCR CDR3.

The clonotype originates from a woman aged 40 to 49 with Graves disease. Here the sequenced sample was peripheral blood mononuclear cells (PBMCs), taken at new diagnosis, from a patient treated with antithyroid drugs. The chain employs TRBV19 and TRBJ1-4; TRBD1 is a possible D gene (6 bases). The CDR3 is CASSRAGVEKLFF. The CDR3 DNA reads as TGTGCCAGCAGTCGTGCAGGGGTTGAAAAACTGTTTTTT.